This passage covers 19 T cell receptor beta chains from one sample sequenced in a study of beta chain features in type 1 diabetes. Reverse transcribing all isolated RNA meant expressed TCRB transcripts were sequenced. Repertoires were generated with immunoSEQ multiplex PCR, while TCRdb's copy carries only in-frame clones and drops some. The repertoire has 160,000 or so clones, approximately 8.4% of them found once; the top ten carry over 2%. The sequencing sample was made of central memory CD4+ T cells from blood. These receptors were collected from a young woman in good health.

This clone was detected a few times. This sequence joins TRBV5-1 and TRBJ2-2; 11 bases map to TRBD2. This CDR3 comprises 16 residues. V was clipped by 0 bases and J by 7 bases; unmatched bases: 5. Germline V gene sequence: CDR1 SGHRS, CDR2 YFSETQ. The CDR3, as DNA: TGCGCCAGCAGCTTGGCCGGGACTAGCGGTGGCGGGGAGCTGTTTTTT. The encoded protein is CASSLAGTSGGGELFF.

Only a few counts were recorded for this clone. This rearrangement joins TRBV5-1 to TRBJ2-7, with TRBD1 as a possible D gene (5 bases). Germline CDR1 SGHRS, CDR2 YFSETQ. This CDR3 has 13 amino acids. The V and J ends lost 0 bases and 7 bases respectively, with 11 bases between them. CDR3 DNA sequence: TGCGCCAGCAGCTTGGAACAGGCGAGGGAGCAGTACTTC. Amino acid sequence: CASSLEQAREQYF.

This clone was counted between two and nine times. The sample holds other DNA sequences that translate to the same CDR3. This rearrangement joins TRBV4-1 to TRBJ1-1; 9 positions match TRBD1. Germline CDR1 MGHRA, CDR2 YSYEKL. This CDR3 comprises 15 residues. V shed 1 base, J shed 5 bases, and the junction held 5 bases outside the gene matches. CDR3 nucleotide sequence: TGCGCCAGCAGCCAAGCTTACAGGGGGCGAACTGAAGCTTTCTTT. Translated, it gives CASSQAYRGRTEAFF.

This clone has just a few counts. This rearrangement joins TRBV30 to TRBJ2-7; 7 positions match TRBD1. Germline CDR1 is GTSNPN and CDR2 is SVGIG (reference sequence). The V gene end was trimmed by 4 bases and the J gene end by 2 bases; junction bases not matched to a gene: 14. The CDR3 runs 16 residues. The CDR3 loop is CAWTPLLWDRTYEQYF. CDR3 DNA sequence: TGTGCCTGGACCCCACTCCTCTGGGACAGAACCTACGAGCAGTACTTC.

This clone was picked up a small number of times. This chain joins TRBV13 and TRBJ2-2; TRBD1 might be the D (5 bases). V dropped 5 bases and J dropped 5 bases, with 12 bases sitting between them. Germline CDR1 reads PRHDT; CDR2 reads FYEKMQ (reference sequence). There are 14 residues in the CDR3. Here the CDR3 reads CASSLRASTGELFF. The CDR3 DNA is TGTGCCAGCAGCCTCAGGGCTAGTACCGGGGAGCTGTTTTTT.

The chain links TRBV7-2 to TRBJ1-1; D perhaps matches TRBD1 (5 bases). In germline, CDR1 is SGHTA, CDR2 FQGNSA. V was pared by 1 base and J by 1 base, with 13 bases between. The CDR3 is made up of 16 amino acids. CDR3 nucleotides: TGTGCCAGCAGCTTAGTAGCGGGGCAGGCGAACACTGAAGCTTTCTTT. Amino acid sequence: CASSLVAGQANTEAFF.

This clone has a count of ten or more. This chain connects TRBV29-1 to TRBJ2-5; 9 bases are a match to TRBD1. Per the germline V gene, CDR1 is SQVTM and CDR2 is ANQGSEA. This CDR3 comprises 14 residues. With 4 bases clipped from V and 4 bases from J, the junction kept 7 bases outside the gene matches. The CDR3 spells CSVAPDRGGETQYF. CDR3 bases: TGCAGCGTTGCTCCGGACAGGGGAGGAGAGACCCAGTACTTC.

This clone occurred a few times. The chain has TRBV18 and TRBJ2-3; 11 positions agree with TRBD2. The length of the CDR3 is 16 residues. Per the germline V gene, CDR1 is KGHSH and CDR2 is LQKENI. V was pared by 4 bases and J by 2 bases, with 5 bases of the junction left unmatched. CDR3 nucleotides: TGTGCCAGCTCACGGGGACTAGCGGATACCACAGATACGCAGTATTTT. This gives the protein CASSRGLADTTDTQYF.

This clone occurred a few times. The gene calls are TRBV7-2 and TRBJ2-5, with D perhaps matching TRBD2 (5 bases). Germline lookup yields CDR1 SGHTA and CDR2 FQGNSA. V was shortened by 5 bases and J by 5 bases, with 15 bases between the two germline ends. The CDR3 has 14 residues. The CDR3 spells CASSLPTGGETQYF. The CDR3 nucleotides are TGTGCCAGCAGCCTCCCAACGGGCGGGGAGACCCAGTACTTC.

The CDR3 reads CASRTDKEWVGYTF. The CDR3 bases are TGTGCCAGCAGGACGGACAAGGAATGGGTTGGCTACACCTTC. The chain links TRBV2 to TRBJ1-2, with a weak D call TRBD1 (5 bases). Trimming stripped 6 bases from V and 7 bases from J, with 18 bases between. Germline V lookup: CDR1 SNHLY, CDR2 FYNNEI. This CDR3 has 14 amino acids.

This clone turned up a few times. Distinct nucleotide sequences in the sample also encode this CDR3. The chain uses TRBV10-3 and TRBJ1-1; D uncertain. Germline lookup yields CDR1 ENHRY and CDR2 SYGVKD. The ends were cut back, 0 bases at V and 5 bases at J, with 10 bases in the middle. The CDR3 sequence is 14 residues long. The CDR3 sequence is CAISESLGRTEAFF. The CDR3 DNA follows: TGTGCCATCAGTGAGTCGCTAGGGAGGACTGAAGCTTTCTTT.

This clone appeared a few times. This chain connects TRBV5-6 to TRBJ2-1; D is unresolved. V was trimmed by 0 bases and J by 5 bases, leaving 6 bases between them. The CDR3 runs 13 residues. Germline V CDR1 and CDR2: SGHDT, YYEEEE. In DNA, the CDR3 is TGTGCCAGCAGCTTGGCCTCAGACAATGAGCAGTTCTTC. This sequence encodes CASSLASDNEQFF.

The V and J genes are TRBV2 and TRBJ1-1; TRBD1 matches 7 bases. This CDR3 is 13 amino acids long. Trimming took 5 bases from V and 6 from J; bases not matched to a gene: 6. Germline CDR1 and CDR2: SNHLY and FYNNEI. CDR3 nucleotides: TGTGCCAGCAGTTTTTACAGGGGATCTGAAGCTTTCTTT. It translates to CASSFYRGSEAFF. The variable domain in full, completed from reference TRBV2 and TRBJ1-1, reads EPEVTQTPSHQVTQMGQEVILRCVPISNHLYFYWYRQILGQKVEFLVSFYNNEISEKSEIFDDQFSVERPDGSNFTLKIRSTKLEDSAMYFCASSFYRGSEAFFGQGTRLTVV.

This clone showed up just a few times. The V and J genes are TRBV5-6 and TRBJ2-3; D possibly corresponds to TRBD2 (5 bases). The length of the CDR3 is 17 residues. The germline V gene encodes CDR1 SGHDT and CDR2 YYEEEE. V lost 3 bases and J 4 bases, leaving 21 bases between the germline ends. The CDR3 loop is CASSSLPSGGWADTQYF. The CDR3 DNA sequence: TGTGCCAGCAGCTCTCTGCCCAGCGGTGGATGGGCAGATACGCAGTATTTT. Supplemented by reference TRBV5-6 and TRBJ2-3, the full variable domain reads DAGVTQSPTHLIKTRGQQVTLRCSPKSGHDTVSWYQQALGQGPQFIFQYYEEEERQRGNFPDRFSGHQFPNYSSELNVNALLLGDSALYLCASSSLPSGGWADTQYFGPGTRLTVL.

The table lists this clone with a few counts. V and J are TRBV7-8 and TRBJ1-5; D might be TRBD1 (5 bases). Germline CDR1 reads SGHVS; CDR2 reads FQNEAQ. The CDR3 has 18 amino acids. The ends were cut back, 0 bases at V and 0 bases at J, with 15 bases in the middle. The CDR3 sequence: CASSLALGGWNSNQPQHF. CDR3 sequence (DNA): TGTGCCAGCAGCTTAGCTTTGGGGGGGTGGAATAGCAATCAGCCCCAGCATTTT.

The chain links TRBV19 to TRBJ1-4; 9 nucleotides line up with TRBD1. From germline, CDR1 is LNHDA and CDR2 SQIVND (reference sequence). V gave up 6 bases and J gave up 6 bases; unmatched junction bases: 2. The CDR3 length is 13 residues. Written as DNA, the CDR3 is TGTGCCAGTAGCGACAGGGGGGATGAAAAACTGTTTTTT. Encoded protein: CASSDRGDEKLFF.

This clone was seen only a few times. Within the sample, other DNA sequences also encode this same CDR3. The CDR3 bases are TGTGCCAGCAGCCCCGACAGGGATACTGAAGCTTTCTTT. Translation gives CASSPDRDTEAFF. The rearrangement joins TRBV7-3 to TRBJ1-1, with 7 bases lining up with TRBD1. Germline lookup yields CDR1 SGHTA and CDR2 FQGTGA. The CDR3 loop spans 13 amino acids. V dropped 5 bases and J dropped 5; count of bases not matched to a gene: 5.

The chain couples TRBV14 to TRBJ2-1, with TRBD2 matching over 13 bases. The trim removed 4 bases at V and 12 bases at J, leaving 9 bases unmatched. The CDR3 loop spans 15 amino acids. CDR1 SGHDN and CDR2 FVKESK come from the germline V gene. This CDR3 reads CASSRLLAGGLSQFF. DNA for the CDR3: TGTGCCAGCAGCCGGCTACTAGCGGGGGGGCTTTCGCAGTTCTTC.

A word on this clone: The same CDR3 can be traced to other DNA sequences in this sample. The rearrangement joins TRBV7-2 to TRBJ2-1; 10 nucleotides line up with TRBD2. V gave up 5 bases and J gave up 10 bases; unmatched junction bases: 5. Germline loops: CDR1 SGHTA, CDR2 FQGNSA. CDR3 length: 13 residues. The CDR3 region has the DNA TGTGCCAGCAGCCTCCTACTAGCGGGGGAGCAGTTCTTC. Encoded protein: CASSLLLAGEQFF. Together with reference TRBV7-2 and TRBJ2-1, the CDR3 gives the full variable domain: GAGVSQSPSNKVTEKGKDVELRCDPISGHTALYWYRQSLGQGLEFLIYFQGNSAPDKSGLPSDRFSAERTGGSVSTLTIQRTQQEDSAVYLCASSLLLAGEQFFGPGTRLTVL.